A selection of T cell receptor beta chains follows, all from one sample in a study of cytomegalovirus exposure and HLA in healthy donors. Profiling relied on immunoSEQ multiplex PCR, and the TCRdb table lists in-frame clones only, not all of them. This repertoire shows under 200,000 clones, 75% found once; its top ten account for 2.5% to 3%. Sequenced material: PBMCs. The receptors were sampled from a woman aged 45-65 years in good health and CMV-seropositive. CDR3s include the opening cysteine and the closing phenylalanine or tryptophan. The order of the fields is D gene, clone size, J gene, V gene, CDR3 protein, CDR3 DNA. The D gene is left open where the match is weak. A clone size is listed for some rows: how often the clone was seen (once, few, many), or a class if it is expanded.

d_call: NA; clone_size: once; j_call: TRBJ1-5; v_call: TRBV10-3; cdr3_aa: CAISETANQPQHF; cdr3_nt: TGTGCCATCAGTGAAACAGCTAATCAGCCCCAGCATTTT
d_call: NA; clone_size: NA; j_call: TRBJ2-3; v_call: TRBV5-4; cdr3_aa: CASSKWGPTDTQYF; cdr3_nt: TGTGCCAGCAGTAAATGGGGCCCCACAGATACGCAGTATTTT
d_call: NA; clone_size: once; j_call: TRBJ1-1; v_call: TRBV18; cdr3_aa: CASSQRVNTEAFF; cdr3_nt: TGTGCCAGCTCCCAACGAGTGAACACTGAAGCTTTCTTT
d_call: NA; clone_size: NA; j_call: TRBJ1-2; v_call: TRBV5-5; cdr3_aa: CASSLDLAVRGNYGYTF; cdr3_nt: TGTGCCAGCAGCTTAGACCTCGCCGTCAGGGGAAACTATGGCTACACCTTC
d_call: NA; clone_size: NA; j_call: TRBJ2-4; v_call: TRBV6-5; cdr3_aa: CASSLDQGGNIQYF; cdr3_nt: TGTGCCAGCAGTTTGGACCAGGGGGGTAACATTCAGTACTTC
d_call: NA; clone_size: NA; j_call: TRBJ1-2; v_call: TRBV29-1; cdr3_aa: CMYRGGNGYTF; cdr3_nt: TGCATGTACCGAGGAGGGAATGGCTACACCTTC
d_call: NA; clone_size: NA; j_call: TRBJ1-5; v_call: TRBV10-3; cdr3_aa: CAISDRIGQPQHF; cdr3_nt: TGTGCCATCAGTGACAGGATAGGACAGCCCCAGCATTTT
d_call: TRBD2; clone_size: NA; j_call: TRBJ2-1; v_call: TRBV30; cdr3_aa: CAYSGTSGDNSYNEQFF; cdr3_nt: TGTGCCTATTCCGGGACTAGCGGAGACAACTCCTACAATGAGCAGTTCTTC
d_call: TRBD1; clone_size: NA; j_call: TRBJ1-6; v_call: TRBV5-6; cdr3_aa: CASSFRDSGRSPLHF; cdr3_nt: TGTGCCAGCAGCTTCCGGGACAGCGGACGATCACCCCTCCACTTT
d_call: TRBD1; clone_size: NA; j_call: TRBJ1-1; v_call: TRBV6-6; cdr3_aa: CASSPHDRATEAFF; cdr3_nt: TGTGCCAGCAGTCCCCATGACAGGGCCACTGAAGCTTTCTTT
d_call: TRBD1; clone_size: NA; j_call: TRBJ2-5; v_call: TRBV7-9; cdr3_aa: CASSFTTGLLLGTQYF; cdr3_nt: TGTGCCAGCAGCTTTACGACAGGGCTTCTTTTGGGGACCCAGTACTTC
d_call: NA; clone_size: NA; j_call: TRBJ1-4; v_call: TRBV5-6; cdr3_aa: CASSLNRVVEKLFF; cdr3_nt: TGTGCCAGCAGCTTAAACAGGGTCGTTGAAAAACTGTTTTTT
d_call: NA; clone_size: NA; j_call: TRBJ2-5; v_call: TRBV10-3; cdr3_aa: CAISDSPLRGGGETQYF; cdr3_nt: TGTGCCATCAGTGATTCACCCCTTAGGGGGGGAGGGGAGACCCAGTACTTC
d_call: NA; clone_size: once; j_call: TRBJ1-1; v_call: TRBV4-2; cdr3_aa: CASSQVQGLATEAFF; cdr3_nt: TGTGCCAGCAGCCAAGTTCAGGGCCTGGCCACTGAAGCTTTCTTT
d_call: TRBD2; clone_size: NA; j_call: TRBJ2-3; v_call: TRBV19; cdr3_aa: CASSIDQTSGGERYF; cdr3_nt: TGTGCCAGTAGTATAGACCAGACTAGCGGGGGAGAGAGGTATTTT
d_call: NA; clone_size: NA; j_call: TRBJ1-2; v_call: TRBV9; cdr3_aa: CASSVGFLGTAHYGYTF; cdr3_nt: TGTGCCAGCAGCGTCGGTTTCTTGGGCACCGCTCACTATGGCTACACCTTC
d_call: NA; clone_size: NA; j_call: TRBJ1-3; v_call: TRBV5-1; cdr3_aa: CASSLGTGNTIYF; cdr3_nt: TGCGCCAGCAGCTTGGGTACTGGAAACACCATATATTTT
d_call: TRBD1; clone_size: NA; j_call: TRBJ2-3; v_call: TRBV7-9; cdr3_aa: CASSPPARGRSTDTQYF; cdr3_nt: TGTGCCAGCAGCCCTCCGGCCAGGGGGCGTAGCACAGATACGCAGTATTTT
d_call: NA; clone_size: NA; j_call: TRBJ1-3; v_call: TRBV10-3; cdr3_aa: CAISEGPNRSGNTIYF; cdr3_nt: TGTGCCATCAGTGAGGGGCCTAATCGCTCTGGAAACACCATATATTTT
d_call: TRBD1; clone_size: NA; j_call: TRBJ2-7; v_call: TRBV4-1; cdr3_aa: CASSPGQGAYEQYF; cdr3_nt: TGCGCCAGCAGCCCGGGACAGGGGGCCTACGAGCAGTACTTC
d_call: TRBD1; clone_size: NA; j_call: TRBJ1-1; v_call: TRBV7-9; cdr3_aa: CASSPRQGLNTEAFF; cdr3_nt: TGTGCCAGCAGCCCACGACAGGGGCTGAACACTGAAGCTTTCTTT
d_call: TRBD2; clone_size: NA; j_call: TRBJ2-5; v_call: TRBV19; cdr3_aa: CASSGPRTSGGPREETQYF; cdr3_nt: TGTGCCAGTAGTGGCCCCCGGACTAGCGGGGGGCCCCGGGAAGAGACCCAGTACTTC
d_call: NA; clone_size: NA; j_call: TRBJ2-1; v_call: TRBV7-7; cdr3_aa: CASSSSRSTYNEQFF; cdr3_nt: TGTGCCAGCAGCTCTTCGAGATCTACCTACAATGAGCAGTTCTTC
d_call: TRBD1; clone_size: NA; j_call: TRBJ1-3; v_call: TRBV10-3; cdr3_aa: CAISVLSTGVSGNTIYF; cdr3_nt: TGTGCCATCAGTGTTCTTTCGACAGGGGTCTCTGGAAACACCATATATTTT
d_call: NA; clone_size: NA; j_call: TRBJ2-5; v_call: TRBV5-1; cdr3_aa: CASSLDPLETQYF; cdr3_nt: TGCGCCAGCAGCTTGGATCCATTGGAGACCCAGTACTTC
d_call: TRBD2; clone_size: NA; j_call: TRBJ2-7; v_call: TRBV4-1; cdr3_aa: CASSQTSSGGAYEQYF; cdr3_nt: TGCGCCAGCAGCCAAACATCTAGCGGGGGGGCCTACGAGCAGTACTTC
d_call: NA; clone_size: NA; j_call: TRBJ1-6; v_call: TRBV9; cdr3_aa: CASSVDRGVNSPLHF; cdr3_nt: TGTGCCAGCAGCGTAGATCGGGGAGTTAATTCACCCCTCCACTTT
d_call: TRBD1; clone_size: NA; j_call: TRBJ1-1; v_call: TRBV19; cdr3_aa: CASSMGTDKAFF; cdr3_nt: TGTGCCAGTAGTATGGGGACAGACAAAGCTTTCTTT
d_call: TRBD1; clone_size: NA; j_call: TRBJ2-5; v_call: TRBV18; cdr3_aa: CASSPPRGGVETQYF; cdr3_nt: TGTGCCAGCTCACCACCCCGAGGGGGCGTGGAGACCCAGTACTTC
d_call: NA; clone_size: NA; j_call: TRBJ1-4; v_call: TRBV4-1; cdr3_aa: CASSPLGSRNEKLFF; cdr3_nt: TGCGCCAGCAGCCCGCTGGGCAGCCGAAATGAAAAACTGTTTTTT
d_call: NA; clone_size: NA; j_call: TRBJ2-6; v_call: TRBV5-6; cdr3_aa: CASSRDTSGANVLTF; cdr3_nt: TGTGCCAGCAGCAGGGACACCTCTGGGGCCAACGTCCTGACTTTC
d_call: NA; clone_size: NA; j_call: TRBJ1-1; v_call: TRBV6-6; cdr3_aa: CASSFERGFNTEAFF; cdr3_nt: TGTGCCAGCAGTTTCGAACGGGGTTTCAACACTGAAGCTTTCTTT
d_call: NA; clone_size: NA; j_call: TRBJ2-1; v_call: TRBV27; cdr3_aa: CASHALASSYNEQFF; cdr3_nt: TGTGCCAGTCACGCTTTGGCTAGCTCCTACAATGAGCAGTTCTTC
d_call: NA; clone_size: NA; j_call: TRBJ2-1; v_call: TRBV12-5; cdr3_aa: CASGLVPHPTRGEQFF; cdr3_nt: TGTGCTAGTGGTTTGGTCCCTCATCCTACACGCGGTGAGCAGTTCTTC
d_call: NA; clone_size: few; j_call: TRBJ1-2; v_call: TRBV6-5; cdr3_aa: CASRSAGNRGYTF; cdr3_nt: TGTGCCAGCCGATCTGCAGGGAACCGGGGCTACACCTTC
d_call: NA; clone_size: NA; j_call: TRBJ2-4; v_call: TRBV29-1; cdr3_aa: CSVDREDIQYF; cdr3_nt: TGCAGCGTTGACAGGGAAGACATTCAGTACTTC